Shown below are 24 T cell receptor beta chains from a single sample sequenced in a study of cytomegalovirus exposure and HLA in healthy donors. Primers included in the PCR were 60 Vbeta and 13 Jbeta primers. Sequencing was performed with immunoSEQ multiplex PCR; in TCRdb, only in-frame clones are kept and a portion is missing. The data show 85,000 to 100,000 clones, with roughly 80% seen just once and around 6.6% held by the top ten. Sequenced input: PBMCs. Receptors were obtained from a man aged 45-65 years in good health and CMV-seropositive.

This clone showed up just once. V gene TRBV6-5 combines with J gene TRBJ1-5, with 7 positions matching TRBD1. The trim removed 2 bases at V and 2 bases at J, leaving 0 bases unmatched. There are 14 residues in the CDR3. From germline, CDR1 is MNHEY and CDR2 SVGAGI. CDR3 sequence (DNA): TGTGCCAGCAGTTACGGACAGGGCAATCAGCCCCAGCATTTT. Its translation is CASSYGQGNQPQHF.

This clone was seen only a few times. The rearrangement links TRBV7-5 to TRBJ1-1; TRBD1 reflects the table's D call only, with no check against the DNA. TRBV7-5 has pseudogene status. There are 15 residues in the CDR3. This CDR3 is CARSLVRGMNTEAFF. The CDR3 DNA follows: TGTGCCAGAAGCTTAGTGAGGGGGATGAACACTGAAGCTTTCTTT.

Notes on this clone: Since a much larger clone is just one base distant, this may be a read error. This sequence joins TRBV7-2 and TRBJ1-5; D is ambiguous. The CDR3 totals 13 residues. Trimming took off 5 bases at V and 0 bases at J, with 5 bases between the two ends. From germline, CDR1 is SGHTA and CDR2 FQGNSA. DNA for the CDR3: TGTGCCAGCAGCCTTAATAGCAATCAGCCCCAGCATTTT. As protein: CASSLNSNQPQHF.

This rearrangement joins TRBV2 to TRBJ2-3, with 11 bases fitting TRBD2. The J segment lost 6 bases and the V segment lost 5 bases, leaving 4 bases of the junction unmatched. CDR1 and CDR2 from the germline V gene are SNHLY and FYNNEI. The CDR3 loop spans 14 amino acids. In DNA, the CDR3 is TGTGCCAGCAGTATTAGCGGGGGGGCTGATACGCAGTATTTT. Protein: CASSISGGADTQYF.

About this clone itself: The junction differs from germline at one of its ends, possibly a read error. The V and J genes are TRBV7-9 and TRBJ1-2; maybe TRBD1 (6 bases). CDR3 length: 13 amino acids. Per germline, CDR1 SEHNR and CDR2 FQNEAQ (reference sequence). The CDR3 is CASSLTGNYGYPF. Here the CDR3 DNA reads TGTGCCAGCAGCTTAACAGGGAACTATGGCTACCCCTTC. Together with reference TRBV7-9 and TRBJ1-2, the CDR3 gives the full variable domain: DTGVSQNPRHKITKRGQNVTFRCDPISEHNRLYWYRQTLGQGPEFLTYFQNEAQLEKSRLLSDRFSAERPKGSFSTLEIQRTEQGDSAMYLCASSLTGNYGYPFGSGTRLTVV.

The chain recombines TRBV5-1 with TRBJ1-1; tentative D call: TRBD1 (5 bases). The CDR3 covers 13 residues. From germline, CDR1 is SGHRS and CDR2 YFSETQ. Trimming shortened V by 8 bases and J by 1 base, and 12 bases separated the two germline ends. The DNA for the CDR3 is TGCGCCAGTGGGGGGGGAGCGAACACTGAAGCTTTCTTT. It encodes CASGGGANTEAFF.

This chain joins TRBV4-2 and TRBJ1-3, with a weak D call TRBD1 (5 bases). Between the trimmed V and J ends, which lost 1 base and 2 bases, there was a span of 21 bases. This CDR3 has 19 residues. Germline V lookup: CDR1 LGHNA, CDR2 YNFKEQ. CDR3 sequence reads: CASSQVVAGPGGPGNTIYF. CDR3 nucleotide sequence: TGTGCCAGCAGCCAAGTAGTCGCGGGGCCTGGGGGTCCTGGAAACACCATATATTTT.

The chain links TRBV4-2 to TRBJ1-5; no definite D call. Germline CDR1 is LGHNA and CDR2 is YNFKEQ. Trimming cost V 0 bases and J 7 bases, with 10 bases left between them. This CDR3 is built from 14 residues. In DNA, the CDR3 is TGTGCCAGCAGCCAAGAGGGGAGTGGGCAGCCCCAGCATTTT. It yields the protein CASSQEGSGQPQHF.

The V call is TRBV4-3, the J call TRBJ2-7, with 10 positions matching TRBD2. Trimming removed 4 bases from V and 3 bases from J; junction bases left unmatched: 15. Germline V lookup: CDR1 LGHNA, CDR2 YSLEER. The CDR3 is 18 amino acids. CDR3 in amino acids: CASSREVPALAGSYEQYF. In DNA, the CDR3 is TGCGCCAGCAGCCGCGAGGTACCGGCACTAGCGGGAAGCTACGAGCAGTACTTC.

This chain connects TRBV28 to TRBJ1-5; D possibly corresponds to TRBD1 (5 bases). Between the trimmed V and J ends, which lost 3 bases and 4 bases, there was a span of 19 bases. Germline assignment: CDR1 MDHEN and CDR2 SYDVKM. This CDR3 is built from 17 residues. Written as DNA, the CDR3 is TGTGCCAGCAGTTTGCAACAGGTTGGGGTGGGTAATCAGCCCCAGCATTTT. This codes for CASSLQQVGVGNQPQHF.

The J gene is TRBJ1-4, the V gene TRBV14; D not certain. Trimming took off 0 bases at V and 8 bases at J, with 10 bases between the two ends. This CDR3 is 14 amino acids long. Germline CDR1 reads SGHDN; CDR2 reads FVKESK. CDR3: CASSQDISGEKLFF. The CDR3 DNA sequence: TGTGCCAGCAGCCAAGATATTTCGGGAGAAAAACTGTTTTTT.

The chain is built from TRBV21-1 and TRBJ1-6; TRBD1 was called by the table and not checked on the DNA. TRBV21-1 constitutes a pseudogene. The CDR3 runs to 18 residues. CDR3 protein: CASSRDRGVGTYNSPLHF. DNA for the CDR3: TGTGCCAGCAGCAGGGACAGGGGCGTGGGGACCTATAATTCACCCCTCCACTTT.

This chain connects TRBV2 to TRBJ2-7; TRBD1 might be the D (6 bases). Trimming pared 2 bases from V and 5 bases from J, leaving 13 bases between. The CDR3 length is 14 residues. Germline V lookup: CDR1 SNHLY, CDR2 FYNNEI. The CDR3: CASSERRTVNEQYF. CDR3 DNA sequence: TGTGCCAGCAGTGAAAGAAGGACAGTAAACGAGCAGTACTTC.

This chain uses TRBV13 with TRBJ2-3; D is possibly TRBD2 (5 bases). V dropped 2 bases and J dropped 7 bases, with 13 bases sitting between them. The V gene's germline CDR1 is PRHDT and CDR2 FYEKMQ (reference sequence). The CDR3 totals 14 residues. This CDR3 is CASSLPSREYTQYF. The CDR3 nucleotides are TGTGCCAGCAGCTTACCCTCCCGGGAATATACGCAGTATTTT.

A note on this clone: Its ends do not fully match the called genes, so a read error is possible. The J gene is TRBJ1-5, the V gene TRBV19; TRBD1 matches 9 bases. This CDR3 region has 17 residues. Looked up from germline, CDR1 is LNHDA and CDR2 is SQIVND (reference sequence). This chain's CDR3 is CASSTIGQGTGNQPQNF. The CDR3 nucleotides read TGTGCCAGTAGTACCATAGGACAGGGGACGGGCAATCAGCCCCAGAATTTT.

A word on this clone: A read error may produce the germline difference seen at one junction end. This chain uses TRBV19 with TRBJ1-5, with D unresolved. CDR3 length equals 16 residues. Germline loops: CDR1 LNHDA, CDR2 SQIVND (reference sequence). The CDR3 nucleotides are TGTGCCAGTAGTACAGTAGGTACCGGAGGGAATCAGCCCCAGAATTTT. Its protein is CASSTVGTGGNQPQNF.

V is TRBV6-1 and J is TRBJ1-5, with no clear D. CDR1 is MNHNS and CDR2 is SASEGT in the germline V gene. The CDR3 contains 14 residues. Trimming left V 5 bases short and J 1 base short, with 9 bases between. In nucleotides, the CDR3 is TGTGCCAGCAGTCAGTACAGCAGCAATCAGCCCCAGCATTTT. Translation: CASSQYSSNQPQHF.

The rearrangement joins TRBV6-6 to TRBJ2-5; a possible D gene is TRBD1 (6 bases). There are 15 residues in the CDR3. Looked up from germline, CDR1 is MNHNY and CDR2 is SVGAGI (reference sequence). V lost 8 bases to trimming and J lost 0 bases, with 16 bases between them. CDR3 nucleotide sequence: TGTGCCAGCTTAGGGGGATCAATTAACCAAGAGACCCAGTACTTC. Translation: CASLGGSINQETQYF.

This clone was seen a few times. V usage is TRBV6-6 and J usage is TRBJ2-5, with D perhaps matching TRBD1 (6 bases). Germline lookup yields CDR1 MNHNY and CDR2 SVGAGI (reference sequence). The CDR3 is 12 amino acids. V lost 4 bases to trimming and J lost 5 bases, with 8 bases between them. This CDR3 is CASSSGVETQYF. In DNA form, the CDR3 reads TGTGCCAGCAGTTCAGGGGTGGAGACCCAGTACTTC.

This clone was recorded only once. The chain carries TRBV6-1 and TRBJ1-1; a weak D match, TRBD1 (5 bases). The germline V and J ends were trimmed by 7 bases and 7 bases, with 16 bases remaining between them. CDR3 length: 13 residues. Looked up from germline, CDR1 is MNHNS and CDR2 is SASEGT. The CDR3 here is CASNRGGVGEAFF. CDR3 DNA: TGTGCCAGCAACCGGGGAGGGGTCGGTGAAGCTTTCTTT.

The chain combines TRBV30 with TRBJ2-2; D is unresolved. CDR3 size: 12 residues. Trimming left V 5 bases short and J 6 bases short, with 10 bases between. Germline V gene lookup returns CDR1 GTSNPN and CDR2 SVGIG (reference sequence). The CDR3 nucleotides read TGTGCCTGGGCAAGCGTTTCCGGGGAGCTGTTTTTT. Protein product: CAWASVSGELFF.

V gene TRBV6-1 combines with J gene TRBJ1-6, with 8 bases that match TRBD1. Germline V gives CDR1 MNHNS, CDR2 SASEGT. The V and J ends lost 0 bases and 13 bases, in that order; junction bases with no gene match: 5. This CDR3 comprises 14 residues. This chain's CDR3 is CASSEALDRVPLHF. CDR3 nucleotide sequence: TGTGCCAGCAGTGAAGCGTTGGACAGGGTTCCCCTCCACTTT.

For the CDR3, the DNA is TGCGCCAGCAGCCATCCGGGACAGGGGTTGACCGAGCAGTACTTC. Protein sequence: CASSHPGQGLTEQYF. This chain joins TRBV4-1 and TRBJ2-7, with 10 bases aligning to TRBD1. CDR1 is MGHRA, CDR2 YSYEKL, per germline. The CDR3 is 15 residues long. Germline trimming cut 3 bases from V and 6 bases from J; bases unmatched to any gene: 8.

This chain links TRBV30 with TRBJ2-5; 9 nucleotides match TRBD1. The end of the DNA fits TRBJ2-7 better, so the J call may be wrong. The length of the CDR3 is 15 residues. Per the germline V gene, CDR1 is GTSNPN and CDR2 is SVGIG (reference sequence). CDR3 sequence: CAWSPGQGIPYEQYF. The CDR3 DNA reads as TGTGCCTGGAGTCCGGGACAGGGTATCCCCTACGAGCAGTACTTC.